The rows below give T cell receptor beta chains drawn from one sample of a study of T cell responses to AZD1222 COVID-19 vaccine. The assay was immunoSEQ multiplex PCR, and TCRdb's table has in-frame clones only and misses some. The sample shows 120,000 or so clones, less than 90% of them seen only once. The sample here was peripheral blood, taken on day 0 of AZD1222 vaccination. These receptors originate from an adult in good health. Each CDR3 is given with its conserved first and last residue. A D gene is named only where the DNA matches it firmly. Only some rows state a clone size, as once, few, many or a class for expanded clones.

D gene	clone size	J gene	V gene	CDR3 DNA	CDR3 protein
TRBD2	-	TRBJ2-1	TRBV9	TGTGCCAGCAGCGTAGCAAATAGCGGGAGGGGCTACAATGAGCAGTTCTTC	CASSVANSGRGYNEQFF
-	-	TRBJ1-2	TRBV11-2	TGTGCCAGCAGACAAGACCTCAGCGGAACCCCCCATGGCTACACCTTC	CASRQDLSGTPHGYTF
-	-	TRBJ2-7	TRBV11-3	TGTGCCAGCAGCCCCGGACGGGGGGCTACCTACGAGCAGTACTTC	CASSPGRGATYEQYF
TRBD1	-	TRBJ1-1	TRBV6-5	TGTGCCACCCAGGGGGACTCTCCATCTGAAGCTTTCTTT	CATQGDSPSEAFF
-	-	TRBJ2-2	TRBV9	TGTGCCAGCAACCTGGACGGGGAGCTGTTTTTT	CASNLDGELFF
-	-	TRBJ2-7	TRBV7-9	TGTGCCAGCTCCCAGGGCTCCTACGAGCAGTACTTC	CASSQGSYEQYF
-	-	TRBJ1-1	TRBV5-1	TGCGCCAGCAGCTTGGAGGGGTTCGGCACTGAAGCTTTCTTT	CASSLEGFGTEAFF
-	once	TRBJ1-5	TRBV27	TGTGCCAGCAGTTTGAATAGAAATCAGCCCCAGCATTTT	CASSLNRNQPQHF
TRBD2	once	TRBJ2-1	TRBV19	TGTGCCAGTAGTATAGGGGGGGTAGCGGGAGGATGGGAGAATGAGCAGTTCTTC	CASSIGGVAGGWENEQFF
TRBD1	-	TRBJ1-2	TRBV10-3	TGTGCCACCCGGGACAGCCAGTATGGCTACACCTTC	CATRDSQYGYTF
-	-	TRBJ2-3	TRBV11-1	TGTGCCAGCAGCTTGCGGGGGCCCTACGAGGATACGCAGTATTTT	CASSLRGPYEDTQYF
-	once	TRBJ2-5	TRBV2	TGTGCCAGCAGTGAGGGGGAGGAGACCCAGTACTTC	CASSEGEETQYF
TRBD2	once	TRBJ2-3	TRBV11-3	TGTGCCAGCAGCTTAAGGGACTACGGCACAGATACGCAGTATTTT	CASSLRDYGTDTQYF
-	once	TRBJ1-4	TRBV28	TGTGCCAGCAGTTCCACAAAAGAGGGTTTAAATGAAAAACTGTTTTTT	CASSSTKEGLNEKLFF
-	once	TRBJ2-5	TRBV5-1	TGCGCCAGCAGCTTAGTTGGGGGGCAACAAGAGACCCAGTACTTC	CASSLVGGQQETQYF
-	once	TRBJ2-5	TRBV2	TGTGCCAGCCAGGGACAAGAAGAGACCCAGTACTTC	CASQGQEETQYF
-	-	TRBJ2-2	TRBV29-1	TGCAGCGTTGTGGCCAGGAACACCGGGGAGCTGTTTTTT	CSVVARNTGELFF
-	-	TRBJ1-1	TRBV6-5	TGTGCCAGCAGGGGGTGGAGGACTGAAGCTTTCTTT	CASRGWRTEAFF
TRBD1	-	TRBJ2-3	TRBV6-5	TGTGCCAGCAGTTACACAACCGGGACAGTAACAGATACGCAGTATTTT	CASSYTTGTVTDTQYF
-	few	TRBJ1-1	TRBV7-3	TGTGCCAGCAGCTCCAATACGGACGGTGAAGCTTTCTTT	CASSSNTDGEAFF
-	-	TRBJ2-2	TRBV9	TGTGCCAGCAGCGCAGTACCCACGAACACCGGGGAGCTGTTTTTT	CASSAVPTNTGELFF
TRBD1	-	TRBJ1-2	TRBV7-3	TGTGCCAGCAGCCTCACAGGGGAGGATGGCTACACCTTC	CASSLTGEDGYTF
TRBD2	once	TRBJ2-7	TRBV2	TGTGCCAGCACTAGTAGCGGGTCCGGCTCCTACGAGCAGTACTTC	CASTSSGSGSYEQYF
-	-	TRBJ1-1	TRBV6-5	TGTGCCAGCAGTTGGTCTCGCACTGAAGCTTTCTTT	CASSWSRTEAFF
TRBD1	-	TRBJ1-2	TRBV19	TGTGCCAGTAGTTCCCAGCCGGGACAGGGATTCGGTGGCTACACCTTC	CASSSQPGQGFGGYTF
-	few	TRBJ1-2	TRBV4-3	TGCGCCAGCAGCCAAGATTTTGGGGGGGATGGCTACACCTTC	CASSQDFGGDGYTF
-	-	TRBJ1-2	TRBV12-3/TRBV12-4	TGTGCCAGCAGTACGAGACAGGACCTCGGCTACACCTTC	CASSTRQDLGYTF
-	-	TRBJ2-7	TRBV7-9	TGTGCCAGCACCCAGAGCCTCTCCTACGAGCAGTACTTC	CASTQSLSYEQYF
TRBD1	-	TRBJ1-6	TRBV2	TGTGCCAGCAGGGTCCAGGGGGGCTCCTATAATTCACCCCTCCACTTT	CASRVQGGSYNSPLHF
-	-	TRBJ2-1	TRBV2	TGTGCCAGCAGTGACGGGTACCATGAGCAGTTCTTC	CASSDGYHEQFF
-	-	TRBJ1-5	TRBV18	TGTGCCAGCTCACCGCAACAGGGATCCAATCAGCCCCAGCATTTT	CASSPQQGSNQPQHF
TRBD2	-	TRBJ2-3	TRBV30	TGTGCCTGGATCGGACTAGCGGGAGGGGGTACGCAGTATTTT	CAWIGLAGGGTQYF
-	-	TRBJ2-7	TRBV27	TGTGCCAGCAGTTTAGGACAGAGTGGGCTGTACGAGCAGTACTTC	CASSLGQSGLYEQYF
-	-	TRBJ1-6	TRBV6-5	TGTGCCAGCGGGGAACGAGATAATTCACCCCTCCACTTT	CASGERDNSPLHF
-	-	TRBJ2-1	TRBV14	TGTGCCAGCAGCCAATCCCCGGGTGAGCAGTTCTTC	CASSQSPGEQFF